The 30 T cell receptor beta chains presented below share a single source sample, sequenced in a study of blood T cell repertoires in COVID-19. Profiling relied on immunoSEQ multiplex PCR, and the TCRdb table lists in-frame clones only, not all of them. The repertoire includes under 200,000 clones, approximately 90% of them detected once, and roughly 0.56% sits in the top ten. Source material: peripheral blood. The receptors originated from a middle-aged man with acute or convalescent COVID-19.

CDR3 coding DNA: TGCGCCAGCAGCTTGAGCCCCCCCGCGGGGGGTGCAGAGACCCAGTACTTC. Its translation is CASSLSPPAGGAETQYF. The chain has TRBV5-1 and TRBJ2-5; 8 bases map to TRBD2. Germline loops: CDR1 SGHRS, CDR2 YFSETQ. With 1 base clipped from V and 4 bases from J, the junction kept 12 bases outside the gene matches. The CDR3 contains 17 residues. Combining the CDR3 with reference TRBV5-1 and TRBJ2-5 gives the whole variable domain KAGVTQTPRYLIKTRGQQVTLSCSPISGHRSVSWYQQTPGQGLQFLFEYFSETQRNKGNFPGRFSGRQFSNSRSEMNVSTLELGDSALYLCASSLSPPAGGAETQYFGPGTRLLVL.

The genes are TRBV6-2 or TRBV6-3 and TRBJ2-7; the match to TRBD1 covers 12 bases. V lost 2 bases and J lost 5; bases outside the gene matches: 10. Germline CDR1 is MNHEY and CDR2 is SVGEGT. This CDR3 comprises 17 residues. CDR3 nucleotides: TGTGCCAGCAGTTACGGGACAGGGGGCAGATCGGTTAACGAGCAGTACGTC. This gives the protein CASSYGTGGRSVNEQYV.

The chain links TRBV14 to TRBJ1-2, with D maybe TRBD1 (6 bases). V gave up 0 bases and J gave up 4 bases, with 21 bases separating them. The CDR3 is 18 residues long. CDR1 and CDR2 (germline): SGHDN, FVKESK. CDR3 amino acids: CASSQDTRRGAPIYGYTF. The CDR3, as DNA: TGTGCCAGCAGCCAAGATACTCGACGGGGGGCCCCCATCTATGGCTACACCTTC.

This chain joins TRBV10-3 and TRBJ2-2; 8 bases fit TRBD2. CDR1 is ENHRY and CDR2 is SYGVKD in the germline V gene. Trimming removed 10 bases from V and 2 bases from J; junction bases left unmatched: 6. The CDR3 is 14 amino acids. CDR3 protein: CASTSGRNTGELFF. The CDR3 region has the DNA TGTGCCAGTACTAGCGGAAGAAACACCGGGGAGCTGTTTTTT.

The chain has TRBV28 and TRBJ1-6, with D maybe TRBD1 (5 bases). CDR3 length: 15 residues. Germline assignment: CDR1 MDHEN and CDR2 SYDVKM. Trimming removed 5 bases from V and 2 bases from J, with 10 bases in between. The CDR3 nucleotides read TGTGCCAGCAGTAACCAGGGTGCCTATAATTCACCCCTCCACTTT. This sequence encodes CASSNQGAYNSPLHF.

The chain is built from TRBV7-3 and TRBJ2-1; TRBD2 matches 8 bases. The CDR3 runs 14 residues. Germline values: CDR1 SGHTA, CDR2 FQGTGA. J lost 8 bases, V lost 3 bases, and 6 bases had no gene match. The CDR3 DNA reads as TGTGCCAGCAGCTTCAGCCCGGGGGGGGATGAGCAGTTCTTC. This translates into CASSFSPGGDEQFF.

The chain links TRBV19 to TRBJ2-7, with 8 positions matching TRBD2. CDR3 length: 15 amino acids. CDR1 is LNHDA and CDR2 is SQIVND in the germline V gene (reference sequence). J lost 1 base, V lost 4 bases, and 6 bases had no gene match. CDR3 residues: CASSRSGRGSYEQYF. In DNA, the CDR3 is TGTGCCAGTAGTAGGAGCGGGAGAGGTTCCTACGAGCAGTACTTC.

J is TRBJ2-1 and V is TRBV5-1; TRBD2 matches at 7 bases. There are 14 residues in the CDR3. The ends lost 0 bases at V and 5 bases at J; junction bases unmatched: 2. CDR1 is SGHRS, CDR2 YFSETQ, per germline. CDR3 region: CASSLGGRDNEQFF. The CDR3 DNA sequence: TGCGCCAGCAGCTTGGGCGGGAGAGACAATGAGCAGTTCTTC. Drawing the rest from reference TRBV5-1 and TRBJ2-1, the complete variable domain is KAGVTQTPRYLIKTRGQQVTLSCSPISGHRSVSWYQQTPGQGLQFLFEYFSETQRNKGNFPGRFSGRQFSNSRSEMNVSTLELGDSALYLCASSLGGRDNEQFFGPGTRLTVL.

J is TRBJ2-1 and V is TRBV5-6, with TRBD2 identical over 15 bases. J lost 9 bases, V lost 5 bases, and 9 bases had no gene match. CDR3 length equals 16 residues. CDR1 is SGHDT and CDR2 is YYEEEE in the germline V gene. CDR3 amino acids: CASSSRTSGRGGEQFF. Here the CDR3 DNA reads TGTGCCAGCAGTTCCAGGACTAGCGGGAGGGGGGGTGAGCAGTTCTTC.

The sample holds one count of this clone. The CDR3 nucleotides are TGTGCCAGCAGCTTAGCGCAGGGGGCAGGCTATGGCTACACCTTC. This gives the protein CASSLAQGAGYGYTF. The chain links TRBV7-2 to TRBJ1-2; TRBD1 agrees at 8 bases. J gave up 4 bases and V 0 bases, and 4 bases lay outside the gene matches. Germline CDR1 reads SGHTA; CDR2 reads FQGNSA. CDR3 size: 15 residues. Together with reference TRBV7-2 and TRBJ1-2, the CDR3 gives the full variable domain: GAGVSQSPSNKVTEKGKDVELRCDPISGHTALYWYRQSLGQGLEFLIYFQGNSAPDKSGLPSDRFSAERTGGSVSTLTIQRTQQEDSAVYLCASSLAQGAGYGYTFGSGTRLTVV.

The V and J genes are TRBV5-5 and TRBJ1-2; 9 bases are shared with TRBD1. This CDR3 comprises 15 residues. V shed 0 bases, J shed 7 bases, and the junction held 7 bases outside the gene matches. CDR1 SGHKS and CDR2 YYEKEE come from the germline V gene (reference sequence). CDR3 region: CASSLAGTGTRGYTF. The CDR3 bases are TGTGCCAGCAGCTTGGCCGGGACAGGGACGCGTGGCTACACCTTC.

The CDR3 nucleotides read TGTGCCTGGAACGCGGGGGTAGGAAACACCATATATTTT. Translation gives CAWNAGVGNTIYF. This chain links TRBV30 with TRBJ1-3, with a possible D match to TRBD1 (5 bases). CDR1 is GTSNPN, CDR2 SVGIG, per germline (reference sequence). The V and J ends lost 4 bases and 4 bases respectively, with 11 bases between them. The CDR3 totals 13 residues.

This clone turned up a few times. The chain has TRBV6-2 or TRBV6-3 and TRBJ1-1; possible D gene TRBD1, 6 bases. The CDR3 sequence is 16 residues long. Germline loops: CDR1 MNHEY, CDR2 SVGEGT. With 4 bases removed from V and 0 bases from J, the gap between germline ends came to 15 bases. The CDR3 nucleotides read TGTGCCAGCAGTTCCCTAAGGACAGAGATGAACACTGAAGCTTTCTTT. Encoded protein: CASSSLRTEMNTEAFF.

The chain joins TRBV10-1 to TRBJ2-7; a weak D match, TRBD1 (7 bases). Looked up from germline, CDR1 is WNHNN and CDR2 is SYGVQD (reference sequence). V shed 0 bases and J shed 3 bases, with 12 bases lying between them. The CDR3 spans 15 residues. In nucleotides, the CDR3 is TGCGCCAGCAGTGAGTCGACAGGGAGGTTCTACGAGCAGTACTTC. Encoded protein: CASSESTGRFYEQYF.

Notes on this clone: One end of the junction fails to match germline, which may point to a read error. The V and J genes are TRBV7-2 and TRBJ1-1, with no clear D. Germline loops: CDR1 SGHTA, CDR2 FQGNSA. The CDR3 is 15 amino acids. The CDR3 DNA reads TGTGCCAGCAGCCATCAAGAGACACATAACACTGCAGCTTTCTTT. Protein: CASSHQETHNTAAFF.

The chain combines TRBV19 with TRBJ2-1; D may be TRBD1 (6 bases). Trimming cost V 3 bases and J 8 bases, with 17 bases left between them. The CDR3 loop spans 15 amino acids. Germline CDR1 LNHDA, CDR2 SQIVND (reference sequence). The CDR3 is CASSIHRQGPDEQFF. CDR3 coding DNA: TGTGCCAGTAGTATCCATCGGCAGGGGCCCGATGAGCAGTTCTTC.

The chain combines TRBV7-2 with TRBJ2-7; 10 nucleotides agree with TRBD1. The V and J ends lost 5 bases and 7 bases, in that order; junction bases with no gene match: 8. This CDR3 spans 14 amino acids. In germline, CDR1 is SGHTA, CDR2 FQGNSA. The CDR3 reads CASSLRQGAGEQYV. CDR3 DNA sequence: TGTGCCAGCAGCCTCCGACAGGGGGCCGGGGAGCAGTACGTC.

The V gene is TRBV6-2 or TRBV6-3, the J gene TRBJ2-5; 9 nucleotides align to TRBD1. The CDR3 spans 17 residues. Looked up from germline, CDR1 is MNHEY and CDR2 is SVGEGT. J was trimmed by 5 bases and V by 2 bases; bases with no gene match: 12. Here the CDR3 reads CASSYLTGGIDRETQYF. The CDR3 DNA sequence: TGTGCCAGCAGTTACCTGACAGGGGGGATAGATCGGGAGACCCAGTACTTC.

The chain combines TRBV2 with TRBJ1-1, with 9 bases lining up with TRBD1. The CDR3 totals 12 residues. Germline CDR1 and CDR2: SNHLY and FYNNEI. V trimming: 8 bases; J trimming: 4 bases; junction bases outside the gene matches: 2. As DNA, the CDR3 is TGTGCCAGCTCGGACAGGGGCACTGAAGCTTTCTTT. It translates to CASSDRGTEAFF.

The V and J genes are TRBV2 and TRBJ2-7; D is unresolved. Per germline, CDR1 SNHLY and CDR2 FYNNEI. The CDR3 is made up of 12 amino acids. V shed 8 bases and J shed 0 bases, with 8 bases lying between them. The chain's CDR3 is CASRVSSYEQYV. CDR3 sequence (DNA): TGTGCCAGCCGAGTTAGCTCCTACGAGCAGTACGTC.

This chain uses TRBV6-6 with TRBJ2-3; D may be TRBD2 (5 bases). CDR1 and CDR2 (germline): MNHNY, SVGAGI (reference sequence). The CDR3 has 13 amino acids. V lost 2 bases and J 8 bases, leaving 11 bases between the germline ends. DNA for the CDR3: TGTGCCAGCAGTTACGGGAGTACCGGTACGCAGTATTTT. As protein: CASSYGSTGTQYF.

The chain couples TRBV6-1 to TRBJ1-6; D ambiguous. In germline, CDR1 is MNHNS, CDR2 SASEGT. The CDR3 loop spans 17 amino acids. The V and J ends lost 0 bases and 9 bases respectively, with 18 bases between them. The CDR3 is CASSEAGRIPWASPLHF. CDR3 sequence (DNA): TGTGCCAGCAGTGAAGCGGGCAGGATTCCTTGGGCTTCACCCCTCCACTTT.

The chain couples TRBV5-5 to TRBJ2-7; TRBD2 aligns across 11 bases. Looked up from germline, CDR1 is SGHKS and CDR2 is YYEKEE (reference sequence). There are 14 residues in the CDR3. J gave up 3 bases and V 4 bases, and 3 bases lay outside the gene matches. CDR3 in amino acids: CASSPGLADYEQYV. The CDR3 nucleotides are TGTGCCAGCAGCCCGGGACTAGCGGACTACGAGCAGTACGTC.

The chain has TRBV7-9 and TRBJ2-1; 9 bases are a match to TRBD1. V shed 8 bases, J shed 8 bases, and the junction held 10 bases outside the gene matches. Germline CDR1 is SEHNR and CDR2 is FQNEAQ (reference sequence). This CDR3 spans 14 amino acids. The CDR3 sequence: CASQGQGPTYEQFF. For the CDR3, the DNA is TGTGCCAGCCAAGGACAGGGGCCGACCTATGAGCAGTTCTTC.

Comment on this clone: This CDR3 is also generated by other DNA sequences in the sample. The chain uses TRBV5-1 and TRBJ2-5; tentative D call: TRBD2 (6 bases). This CDR3 comprises 13 residues. Germline V gene data show CDR1 as SGHRS and CDR2 as YFSETQ. Trimming stripped 1 base from V and 4 bases from J, with 8 bases between. Written as DNA, the CDR3 is TGCGCCAGCAGCTTGAGCGGGTCAGAGACCCAGTACTTC. Encoded protein: CASSLSGSETQYF.

V gene TRBV6-1 combines with J gene TRBJ2-2; TRBD1 aligns across 9 bases. The CDR3 has 15 residues. The trim removed 2 bases at V and 4 bases at J, leaving 2 bases unmatched. CDR1 MNHNS and CDR2 SASEGT come from the germline V gene. CDR3: CASSERQGGTGELFF. For the CDR3, the DNA is TGTGCCAGCAGTGAACGACAGGGGGGCACCGGGGAGCTGTTTTTT.

The V call is TRBV2, the J call TRBJ2-2, with 13 bases aligning to TRBD2. Germline V gene lookup returns CDR1 SNHLY and CDR2 FYNNEI. Losses at the gene ends were 4 bases for V and 3 bases for J; bases not matched to a gene: 5. The CDR3 is made up of 17 amino acids. This CDR3 reads CASSGGLAGDDTGELFF. The DNA of the CDR3 is TGTGCCAGCAGTGGAGGACTAGCGGGAGACGACACCGGGGAGCTGTTTTTT.

This rearrangement joins TRBV2 to TRBJ2-7, with TRBD1 matching 7 bases. The CDR3 is 14 residues long. J gave up 7 bases and V 10 bases, and 16 bases lay outside the gene matches. The germline CDR1 and CDR2 sequences are SNHLY and FYNNEI. The CDR3 sequence: CATLRDSPYLEQYF. As DNA, the CDR3 is TGTGCCACCCTCCGGGACAGTCCTTATTTGGAGCAGTACTTC.

In regard to this clone: Other DNA sequences of this sample code for an identical CDR3. The chain links TRBV11-3 to TRBJ2-3, with D tentatively TRBD2 (7 bases). V lost 5 bases, J lost 4 bases, and 13 bases lay in between. There are 14 residues in the CDR3. Germline V lookup: CDR1 SGHNT, CDR2 YENEEA. CDR3 residues: CASSPWEGADTQYF. CDR3 DNA: TGTGCCAGCAGCCCTTGGGAGGGGGCAGATACGCAGTATTTT.

The CDR3 DNA reads TGTGCCAGCAGCCAAGGGACGGGAGAAAAACTGTTTTTT. It specifies CASSQGTGEKLFF. V and J are TRBV3-1 (or the pseudogene TRBV3-2) and TRBJ1-4; D is ambiguous. V lost 1 base to trimming and J lost 8 bases, with 8 bases between them. The CDR3 runs 13 residues. The germline V gene encodes CDR1 LGHDT and CDR2 YNNKEL (reference sequence).